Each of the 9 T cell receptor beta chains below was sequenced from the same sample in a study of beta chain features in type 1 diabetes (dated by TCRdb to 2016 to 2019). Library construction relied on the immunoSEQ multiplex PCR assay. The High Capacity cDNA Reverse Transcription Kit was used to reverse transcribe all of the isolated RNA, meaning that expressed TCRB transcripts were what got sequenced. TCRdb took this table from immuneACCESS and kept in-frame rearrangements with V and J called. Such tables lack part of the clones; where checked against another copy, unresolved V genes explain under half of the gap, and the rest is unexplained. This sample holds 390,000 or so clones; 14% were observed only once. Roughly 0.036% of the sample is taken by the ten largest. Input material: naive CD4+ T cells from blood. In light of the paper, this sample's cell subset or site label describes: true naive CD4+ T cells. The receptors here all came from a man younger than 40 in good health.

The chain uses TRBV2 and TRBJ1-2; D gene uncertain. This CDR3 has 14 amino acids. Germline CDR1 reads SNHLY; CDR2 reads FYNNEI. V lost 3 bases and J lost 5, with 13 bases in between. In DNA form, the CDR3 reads TGTGCCAGCAGTGAGGGAGGCGTAGGGTATGGCTACACCTTC. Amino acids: CASSEGGVGYGYTF. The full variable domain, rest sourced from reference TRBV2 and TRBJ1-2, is EPEVTQTPSHQVTQMGQEVILRCVPISNHLYFYWYRQILGQKVEFLVSFYNNEISEKSEIFDDQFSVERPDGSNFTLKIRSTKLEDSAMYFCASSEGGVGYGYTFGSGTRLTVV.

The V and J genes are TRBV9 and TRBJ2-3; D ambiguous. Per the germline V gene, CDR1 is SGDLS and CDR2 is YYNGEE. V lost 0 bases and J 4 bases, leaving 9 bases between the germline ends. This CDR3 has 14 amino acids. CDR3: CASSVEIVPDTQYF. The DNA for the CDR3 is TGTGCCAGCAGCGTAGAGATAGTCCCAGATACGCAGTATTTT. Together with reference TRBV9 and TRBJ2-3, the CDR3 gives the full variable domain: DSGVTQTPKHLITATGQRVTLRCSPRSGDLSVYWYQQSLDQGLQFLIQYYNGEERAKGNILERFSAQQFPDLHSELNLSSLELGDSALYFCASSVEIVPDTQYFGPGTRLTVL.

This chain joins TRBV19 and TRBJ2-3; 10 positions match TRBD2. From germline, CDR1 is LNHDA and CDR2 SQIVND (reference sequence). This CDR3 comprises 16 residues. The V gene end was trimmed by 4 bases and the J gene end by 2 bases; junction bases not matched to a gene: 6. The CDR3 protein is CASSSGLAEITDTQYF. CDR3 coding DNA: TGTGCCAGTAGTAGCGGACTAGCGGAGATCACAGATACGCAGTATTTT.

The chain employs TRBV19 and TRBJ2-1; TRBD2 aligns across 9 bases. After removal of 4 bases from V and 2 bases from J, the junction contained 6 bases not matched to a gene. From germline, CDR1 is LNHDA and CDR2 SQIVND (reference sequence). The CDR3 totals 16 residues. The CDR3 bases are TGTGCCAGTAGTAGGGGTAGCGGGAGCGCCTACAATGAGCAGTTCTTC. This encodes CASSRGSGSAYNEQFF.

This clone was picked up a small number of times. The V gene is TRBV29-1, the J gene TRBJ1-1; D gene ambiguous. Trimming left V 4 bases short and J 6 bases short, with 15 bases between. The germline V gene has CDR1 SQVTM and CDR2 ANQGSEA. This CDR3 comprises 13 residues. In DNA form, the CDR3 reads TGCAGCGTTGTTGTGGGATTCGGCGCTGAAGCTTTCTTT. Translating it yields CSVVVGFGAEAFF.

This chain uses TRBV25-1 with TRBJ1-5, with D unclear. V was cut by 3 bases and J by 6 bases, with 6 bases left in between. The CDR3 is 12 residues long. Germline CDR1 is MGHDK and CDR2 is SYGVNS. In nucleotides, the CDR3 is TGTGCCAGCAGTGATGGCGGTCAGCCCCAGCATTTT. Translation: CASSDGGQPQHF.

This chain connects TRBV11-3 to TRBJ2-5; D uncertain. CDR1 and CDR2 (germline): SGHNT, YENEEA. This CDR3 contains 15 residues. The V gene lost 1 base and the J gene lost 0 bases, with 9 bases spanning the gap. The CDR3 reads CASSLVGIHQETQYF. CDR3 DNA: TGTGCCAGCAGCTTAGTGGGGATTCACCAAGAGACCCAGTACTTC. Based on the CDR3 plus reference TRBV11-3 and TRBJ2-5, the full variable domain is EAGVVQSPRYKIIEKKQPVAFWCNPISGHNTLYWYLQNLGQGPELLIRYENEEAVDDSQLPKDRFSAERLKGVDSTLKIQPAELGDSAVYLCASSLVGIHQETQYFGPGTRLLVL.

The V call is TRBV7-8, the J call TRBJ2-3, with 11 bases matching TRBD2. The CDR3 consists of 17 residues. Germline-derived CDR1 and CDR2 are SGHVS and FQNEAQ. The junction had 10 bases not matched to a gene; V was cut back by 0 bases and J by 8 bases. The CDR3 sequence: CASSLALAGGSTVTQYF. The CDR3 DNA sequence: TGTGCCAGCAGCTTAGCCCTAGCGGGAGGAAGTACGGTTACGCAGTATTTT.

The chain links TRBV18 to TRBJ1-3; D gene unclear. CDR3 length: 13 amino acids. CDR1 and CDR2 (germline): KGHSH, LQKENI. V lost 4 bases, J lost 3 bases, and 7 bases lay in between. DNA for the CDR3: TGTGCCAGCTCACGAGGGCTTGGAAACACCATATATTTT. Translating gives CASSRGLGNTIYF.